This is a list of T cell receptor beta chains from one sample in a study of beta chain features in type 1 diabetes. Assay: immunoSEQ multiplex PCR; the TCRdb copy retains only in-frame clones and omits some. The table has a few hundred thousand clones, 24% seen once; the top ten hold 0.012%. The sample was naive CD4+ T cells from blood. The receptors derive from a young woman with type 1 diabetes. Each CDR3 is given with its conserved first and last residue. The D gene is left open where the match is weak. A row's size may be missing; if present it is once, few, many or a size class.

few,TRBJ2-1,16,.,TRBV18,CASSQDSGLSYNEQFF,TGTGCCAGCTCACAGGACTCCGGACTCTCCTACAATGAGCAGTTCTTC
few,TRBJ1-1,13,.,TRBV28,CASSLTVNTEAFF,TGTGCCAGCAGTCTGACAGTGAACACTGAAGCTTTCTTT
.,TRBJ2-1,15,.,TRBV28,CASSPTAATYNEQFF,TGTGCCAGCAGTCCCACGGCGGCCACCTACAATGAGCAGTTCTTC
few,TRBJ2-1,15,TRBD2,TRBV19,CASSMGGGRYNEQFF,TGTGCCAGTAGCATGGGCGGGGGAAGGTACAATGAGCAGTTCTTC
.,TRBJ1-2,11,.,TRBV20-1,CSASIGYGYTF,TGCAGTGCGTCAATCGGTTATGGCTACACCTTC
.,TRBJ1-5,14,.,TRBV7-2,CASRPGSMYQPQHF,TGTGCCAGCAGGCCAGGGTCGATGTATCAGCCCCAGCATTTT
.,TRBJ2-7,15,.,TRBV1,CTSSQQTPMIGEQYF,TGCACCAGCAGCCAACAGACTCCCATGATTGGCGAGCAGTACTTC
.,TRBJ2-1,15,.,TRBV29-1,CSVLPPRQDSGEQFF,TGCAGCGTTCTCCCCCCTAGACAGGACTCAGGTGAGCAGTTCTTC
.,TRBJ2-1,14,TRBD2,TRBV18,CASSPGLATYEQFF,TGTGCCAGCTCACCGGGACTAGCAACATATGAGCAGTTCTTC
.,TRBJ2-1,14,.,TRBV9,CASSVGDIYNEQFF,TGTGCCAGCAGCGTGGGGGACATTTACAATGAGCAGTTCTTC
.,TRBJ2-7,13,.,TRBV30,CAWSVTGAYEQYF,TGTGCCTGGAGTGTAACGGGAGCGTACGAGCAGTACTTC
.,TRBJ2-4,14,TRBD1,TRBV28,CASSRPQGVVIQYF,TGTGCCAGCAGCCGCCCACAGGGGGTGGTCATTCAGTACTTC
.,TRBJ1-4,13,.,TRBV28,CASRQGFDEKLFF,TGTGCCAGCAGGCAGGGTTTCGATGAAAAACTGTTTTTT
few,TRBJ2-7,19,.,TRBV4-2,CASSQEIGFSGATSYEQYF,TGTGCCAGCAGCCAAGAAATCGGATTTTCGGGAGCCACCTCCTACGAGCAGTACTTC